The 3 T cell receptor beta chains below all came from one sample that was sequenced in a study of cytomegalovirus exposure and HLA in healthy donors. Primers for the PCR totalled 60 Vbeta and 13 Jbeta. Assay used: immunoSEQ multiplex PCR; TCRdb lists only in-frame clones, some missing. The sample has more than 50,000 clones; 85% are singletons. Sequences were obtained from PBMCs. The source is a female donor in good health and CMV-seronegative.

CDR3 DNA sequence: TGTGCCAGCCTAGGGGCCGTCTCTGGGGCCAACGTCCTGACTTTC. This sequence encodes CASLGAVSGANVLTF. The chain carries TRBV7-6 and TRBJ2-6; weak D call: TRBD1 (5 bases). This CDR3 is built from 15 residues. Germline CDR1 reads SGHVS; CDR2 reads FNYEAQ. V gave up 8 bases and J gave up 0 bases, with 11 bases separating them.

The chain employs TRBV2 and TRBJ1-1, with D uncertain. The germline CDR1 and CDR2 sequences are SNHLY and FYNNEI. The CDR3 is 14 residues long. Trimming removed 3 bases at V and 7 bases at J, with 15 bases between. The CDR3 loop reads CASSDTAGWGEAFF. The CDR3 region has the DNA TGTGCCAGCAGTGATACCGCGGGTTGGGGTGAAGCTTTCTTT.

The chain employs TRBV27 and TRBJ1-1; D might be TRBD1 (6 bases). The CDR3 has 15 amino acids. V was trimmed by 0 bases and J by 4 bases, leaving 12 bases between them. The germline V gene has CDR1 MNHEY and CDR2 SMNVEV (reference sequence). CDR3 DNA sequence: TGTGCCAGCAGTTTATCAGGGCAGGGGAGCACTGAAGCTTTCTTT. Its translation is CASSLSGQGSTEAFF.